One and the same sample provided the 27 T cell receptor beta chains below, sequenced in a study of low-dose radiotherapy and immunotherapy resistance in tumors. Time point: after trial treatment. The treatment was: LDRT plus nivolumab, ipilimumab, low-dose cyclophosphamide and aspirin (RACIN trial). Covering alpha and beta chains, TRAV- and TRBV-specific primers were used for the first-strand cDNA. PCR amplification of the TCRs was performed with Phusion for 20 PCR cycles, and it relied on a constant-region primer together with a V-primer adapter. TCRdb analysed the reads with MiXCR anew, one entry per CDR3 protein. In the table there are about 100,000 distinct CDR3 sequences, under 25% of which are singletons. The sequencing used PBMCs, collected after low-dose radiotherapy plus immunotherapy. Every receptor here comes from a male donor with prostate cancer.

This clonotype was seen repeatedly, ten times or more. This chain connects TRBV5-1 to TRBJ2-3; D gene ambiguous. Germline assignment: CDR1 SGHRS and CDR2 YFSETQ. V lost 0 bases, J lost 4 bases, and 6 bases lay in between. This CDR3 has 13 residues. CDR3 nucleotide sequence: TGCGCCAGCAGCTTGGCCCCGGCAGATACGCAGTATTTT. This codes for CASSLAPADTQYF.

This clonotype was seen many times. V usage is TRBV7-2 and J usage is TRBJ2-2; maybe TRBD2 (5 bases). The germline V gene encodes CDR1 SGHTA and CDR2 FQGNSA. This CDR3 has 16 amino acids. Deletions cut 1 base from V and 7 bases from J, with 16 bases between. The CDR3 region has the DNA TGTGCCAGCAGCTTAGTGTCCCCACGAGAGGGCGGGGAGCTGTTTTTT. This gives the protein CASSLVSPREGGELFF.

This clonotype was observed at least ten times. The V gene is TRBV12-5, the J gene TRBJ2-5, with 8 positions matching TRBD1. Per germline, CDR1 LGHNT and CDR2 FRNRAP. V trimming: 3 bases; J trimming: 4 bases; junction bases outside the gene matches: 4. There are 14 residues in the CDR3. The CDR3 spells CASGLGGTGETQYF. In DNA, the CDR3 is TGTGCTAGTGGTTTAGGCGGGACAGGAGAGACCCAGTACTTC.

This clonotype was recorded at least ten times. The chain uses TRBV3-1 and TRBJ1-1; D may be TRBD1 (5 bases). The CDR3 runs 14 residues. Germline loops: CDR1 LGHDT, CDR2 YNNKEL (reference sequence). V dropped 3 bases and J dropped 3 bases, with 11 bases sitting between them. The chain's CDR3 is CASSHRVWDTEAFF. The DNA of the CDR3 is TGTGCCAGCAGCCACAGGGTTTGGGACACTGAAGCTTTCTTT.

The table lists this clonotype with many counts. The rearrangement links TRBV11-2 to TRBJ2-5, with 9 bases that match TRBD2. The germline CDR1 and CDR2 sequences are SGHAT and FQNNGV. This CDR3 is 18 amino acids long. J was trimmed by 0 bases and V by 2 bases; bases with no gene match: 10. The CDR3 protein is CASSLPYSGGPYQETQYF. In nucleotides, the CDR3 is TGTGCCAGCAGCTTACCCTATAGCGGGGGCCCGTACCAAGAGACCCAGTACTTC.

The V call is TRBV5-1, the J call TRBJ2-7, with 7 bases that match TRBD1. The CDR3 length is 16 residues. The junction had 12 bases not matched to a gene; V was cut back by 4 bases and J by 2 bases. Per germline, CDR1 SGHRS and CDR2 YFSETQ. The CDR3 is CASSKQRGTVTYEQYF. Written as DNA, the CDR3 is TGCGCCAGCAGCAAACAAAGGGGGACAGTAACCTACGAGCAGTACTTC.

This clonotype came up many times. The rearrangement uses TRBV24-1 and TRBJ2-1; D is ambiguous. Trimming left V 9 bases short and J 5 bases short, with 19 bases between. CDR1 is KGHDR and CDR2 is SFDVKD in the germline V gene. This CDR3 contains 15 residues. The CDR3 here is CATPRWRAHDNEQFF. The DNA for the CDR3 is TGTGCCACCCCCCGGTGGCGCGCGCACGACAATGAGCAGTTCTTC.

This clonotype was seen repeatedly, ten times or more. CDR3 sequence reads: CASSLDETGPADTDTQYF. Written as DNA, the CDR3 is TGTGCCAGCAGCTTAGATGAGACGGGGCCCGCGGACACAGATACGCAGTATTTT. The chain couples TRBV11-2 to TRBJ2-3; D may correspond to TRBD1 or TRBD2 (5 bases each). This CDR3 has 18 amino acids. V lost 0 bases and J 2 bases, leaving 18 bases between the germline ends. CDR1 is SGHAT and CDR2 is FQNNGV in the germline V gene.

There are many counts of this clonotype. The chain combines TRBV6-2 or TRBV6-3 with TRBJ2-1; 11 nucleotides agree with TRBD2. Trimming cost V 8 bases and J 7 bases; bases outside gene matches: 7. Germline V lookup: CDR1 MNHEY, CDR2 SVGEGT. The CDR3 consists of 14 residues. The CDR3 DNA follows: TGTGCCAGCCTACTAGCGGGGGTACAGAATGAGCAGTTCTTC. Translating gives CASLLAGVQNEQFF.

This clonotype was recorded many times. In DNA, the CDR3 is TGTGCCGCCAGTCCCCAGTCTGGGTCCACAGATACGCAGTATTTT. Its protein is CAASPQSGSTDTQYF. The chain recombines TRBV28 with TRBJ2-3; D call uncertain. Germline V gene sequence: CDR1 MDHEN, CDR2 SYDVKM. CDR3 length: 15 amino acids. Trimming took 11 bases from V and 2 from J, leaving 20 bases between them.

The table lists this clonotype with many counts. The chain is built from TRBV6-2 or TRBV6-3 and TRBJ2-3, with D perhaps assigned TRBD1 or TRBD2 (5 bases each). Trimming removed 7 bases from V and 2 bases from J, with 13 bases in between. The CDR3 loop spans 14 amino acids. Germline V lookup: CDR1 MNHEY, CDR2 SVGEGT. DNA for the CDR3: TGTGCCAGCACATGGGACCACATCACAGATACGCAGTATTTT. As protein: CASTWDHITDTQYF.

Within the sample, this clonotype is medium-sized. The chain employs TRBV6-6 and TRBJ1-5; 11 bases align to TRBD1. Germline V gene sequence: CDR1 MNHNY, CDR2 SVGAGI (reference sequence). This CDR3 has 15 amino acids. The V and J ends lost 2 bases and 5 bases, in that order; junction bases with no gene match: 2. The CDR3 sequence: CASSYRDRGDQPQHF. As DNA, the CDR3 is TGTGCCAGCAGTTACAGGGACAGGGGGGATCAGCCCCAGCATTTT.

This clonotype came up many times. In nucleotides, the CDR3 is TGTGCCAGCAGCCGCGGCGGGGCCCGCACAGATACGCAGTATTTT. It encodes CASSRGGARTDTQYF. This chain connects TRBV11-2 to TRBJ2-3; D is perhaps TRBD2 (6 bases). This CDR3 is built from 15 residues. Germline assignment: CDR1 SGHAT and CDR2 FQNNGV. Deletions cut 5 bases from V and 1 base from J, with 13 bases between.

This chain connects TRBV6-8 to TRBJ1-4; D remains ambiguous. CDR3 length equals 12 residues. From germline, CDR1 is MNHGY and CDR2 SAAAGT. V was clipped by 10 bases and J by 8 bases, with 14 bases between them. CDR3 DNA sequence: TGTGCCACCAAGAAGGGAACGGAAAAACTGTTTTTT. This translates into CATKKGTEKLFF.

This clonotype was counted at least ten times. The genes are TRBV20-1 and TRBJ2-3; D is perhaps TRBD2 (6 bases). CDR1 is DFQATT, CDR2 SNEGSKA, per germline (reference sequence). Trimming cost V 6 bases and J 0 bases, with 10 bases left between them. The length of the CDR3 is 13 residues. The chain's CDR3 is CSAVGLSTDTQYF. The CDR3 DNA reads as TGCAGTGCGGTAGGACTAAGCACAGATACGCAGTATTTT.

This clonotype was detected ten times or more. The chain has TRBV19 and TRBJ2-6; TRBD1 agrees at 7 bases. CDR1 and CDR2 from the germline V gene are LNHDA and SQIVND (reference sequence). The V gene end was trimmed by 3 bases and the J gene end by 12 bases; junction bases not matched to a gene: 14. This CDR3 region has 16 residues. The CDR3 loop is CASSIPAGTAGSVLTF. The CDR3 DNA is TGTGCCAGTAGTATCCCTGCCGGGACAGCTGGTAGCGTCCTGACTTTC.

This clonotype has ten or more counts. This rearrangement joins TRBV6-2 or TRBV6-3 to TRBJ1-5; the D gene is possibly TRBD1 (5 bases). Trimming removed 7 bases from V and 0 bases from J, with 7 bases in between. The germline V gene has CDR1 MNHEY and CDR2 SVGEGT. The CDR3 extends over 13 amino acids. CDR3 sequence: CASTDSSNQPQHF. CDR3 DNA: TGTGCCAGCACCGACAGTAGCAATCAGCCCCAGCATTTT.

The rearrangement joins TRBV29-1 to TRBJ2-1; TRBD1 aligns across 8 bases. Unmatched junction bases numbered 12, after V lost 7 bases and J lost 7 bases. Germline-derived CDR1 and CDR2 are SQVTM and ANQGSEA. The CDR3 spans 14 residues. In DNA form, the CDR3 reads TGCAGCGCGAACGGAGGACAGGGAAAGAATGAGCAGTTCTTC. The encoded protein is CSANGGQGKNEQFF.

This clonotype came up many times. This sequence joins TRBV5-1 and TRBJ2-6; D not resolved. From germline, CDR1 is SGHRS and CDR2 YFSETQ. This CDR3 has 14 amino acids. Trimming left V 7 bases short and J 0 bases short, with 8 bases between. CDR3 DNA: TGCGCCAGCCTTCAGACCTCTGGGGCCAACGTCCTGACTTTC. Protein: CASLQTSGANVLTF.

This clonotype was recorded many times. The chain has TRBV20-1 and TRBJ1-5, with no clear D. The germline V and J ends were trimmed by 6 bases and 3 bases, with 15 bases remaining between them. The CDR3 is 14 amino acids. CDR1 and CDR2 (germline): DFQATT, SNEGSKA (reference sequence). The CDR3 bases are TGCAGTGCCACGGCCGCTTTGGACAATCAGCCCCAGCATTTT. This encodes CSATAALDNQPQHF.

This clonotype was recorded many times. V gene TRBV3-1 combines with J gene TRBJ2-5, with D possibly being TRBD2 (6 bases). Germline V gene sequence: CDR1 LGHDT, CDR2 YNNKEL (reference sequence). The CDR3 has 14 residues. V lost 2 bases to trimming and J lost 2 bases, with 9 bases between them. CDR3 DNA sequence: TGTGCCAGCAGCCAAATGGCGGGGCAAGAGACCCAGTACTTC. It yields the protein CASSQMAGQETQYF.

To note about this clonotype: It is likely a read error: a sequence one base away is far more abundant. The chain uses TRBV7-6 and TRBJ2-2; no clear D gene. The V and J ends lost 11 bases and 9 bases respectively, with 22 bases between them. The germline V gene encodes CDR1 SGHVS and CDR2 FNYEAQ. This CDR3 contains 14 residues. Written as DNA, the CDR3 is TGTGCCGTACCACCGCCACTTTCCCCCAGGGAGCTGTTTTTT. Translating gives CAVPPPLSPRELFF.

At least ten counts were recorded for this clonotype. The chain combines TRBV6-2 or TRBV6-3 with TRBJ2-4; D unclear. The V gene lost 5 bases and the J gene lost 11 bases, with 16 bases spanning the gap. CDR3 length: 13 amino acids. Per germline, CDR1 MNHEY and CDR2 SVGEGT. In nucleotides, the CDR3 is TGTGCCAGCAGTGATCCCCCTCGTTTGGTTCAGTACTTC. Translation gives CASSDPPRLVQYF.

This clonotype has a handful of counts. This chain connects TRBV6-1 to TRBJ2-2; 9 nucleotides match TRBD2. Per the germline V gene, CDR1 is MNHNS and CDR2 is SASEGT. This CDR3 has 16 residues. V lost 7 bases and J lost 4; bases outside the gene matches: 10. The CDR3 is CASNTPGLAGTGELFF. CDR3 coding DNA: TGTGCCAGCAATACCCCGGGACTAGCAGGCACCGGGGAGCTGTTTTTT.

In regard to this clonotype: A read error may be the cause here, since a much bigger clone is one base away. J is TRBJ1-4 and V is TRBV7-2; D is uncertain. Germline V gives CDR1 SGHTA, CDR2 FQGNSA. The CDR3 length is 15 residues. The CDR3 sequence is CASSLRPNGNEKQFF. The CDR3 region has the DNA TGTGCCAGCAGCCTCAGGCCAAACGGGAATGAAAAACAGTTTTTT.

The V and J genes are TRBV21-1 and TRBJ1-6; the table's D call TRBD1 went unverified against the DNA. TRBV21-1 is a pseudogene. This CDR3 region has 12 residues. The CDR3 loop reads CARTDRNSPLHF. For the CDR3, the DNA is TGTGCCAGGACAGACCGTAATTCACCCCTCCACTTT.

This clonotype was counted ten times or more. This chain joins TRBV12-3 or TRBV12-4 and TRBJ2-1; TRBD2 aligns across 13 bases. V was clipped by 6 bases and J by 7 bases; unmatched bases: 9. The CDR3 extends over 16 amino acids. CDR3: CASSQLAGGPKNEQFF. The CDR3 DNA follows: TGTGCCAGCAGCCAACTAGCGGGGGGGCCTAAGAATGAGCAGTTCTTC.